This is a list of T cell receptor beta chains from one sample in a study of T cell responses to AZD1222 COVID-19 vaccine. Repertoires were generated with immunoSEQ multiplex PCR, while TCRdb's copy carries only in-frame clones and drops some. The sample shows fewer than 100,000 clones, approximately 87% of them seen only once. Sequencing was performed on peripheral blood, taken 28 days after the second AZD1222 dose. These receptors all come from an adult who received the AZD1222 COVID-19 vaccine. Both conserved end residues are part of each CDR3.

len: 11; v_gene: TRBV28; CDR3aa: CASSRFYEQYF
len: 12; v_gene: TRBV3-1/TRBV3-2; CDR3aa: CASSQDPTEAFF
len: 14; v_gene: TRBV3-1/TRBV3-2; CDR3aa: CASSHPQKVLGYTF
len: 13; v_gene: TRBV13; CDR3aa: CASSRTGNYGYTF
len: 13; v_gene: TRBV5-4; CDR3aa: CASSLAESNEQFF
len: 14; v_gene: TRBV5-1; CDR3aa: CASSLEQGNQPQHF
len: 15; v_gene: TRBV4-1; CDR3aa: CASSQPRSGTGELFF
len: 15; v_gene: TRBV5-5; CDR3aa: CASSLAGTGPTEQYF
len: 13; v_gene: TRBV19; CDR3aa: CASSMRGGYEQYF
len: 13; v_gene: TRBV2; CDR3aa: CASSGTVRYGYTF
len: 15; v_gene: TRBV5-1; CDR3aa: CASSLVEGPNTEAFF
len: 13; v_gene: TRBV28; CDR3aa: CASRVGPSYGYTF
len: 16; v_gene: TRBV4-3; CDR3aa: CASSQGSRLGAYEQYF
len: 15; v_gene: TRBV15; CDR3aa: CATSGAQGSTDTQYF
len: 16; v_gene: TRBV5-1; CDR3aa: CASSLAGALASETQYF
len: 15; v_gene: TRBV9; CDR3aa: CASSGGTGAYNEQFF
len: 13; v_gene: TRBV12-3/TRBV12-4; CDR3aa: CASRQGTDYGYTF
len: 16; v_gene: TRBV28; CDR3aa: CASSLAGQGKSTEAFF
len: 13; v_gene: TRBV6-5; CDR3aa: CASAVERIEKLFF
len: 16; v_gene: TRBV18; CDR3aa: CASSPQPGTVEETQYF
len: 15; v_gene: TRBV5-1; CDR3aa: CASSLGGQMNTEAFF
len: 14; v_gene: TRBV7-2; CDR3aa: CASSLAIGGNEQFF
len: 15; v_gene: TRBV18; CDR3aa: CASSPGEGPPEGYTF
len: 13; v_gene: TRBV30; CDR3aa: CAWSVAGYTEAFF
len: 14; v_gene: TRBV27; CDR3aa: CASSRDRLDYGYTF
len: 15; v_gene: TRBV9; CDR3aa: CASSAQGANTGELFF
len: 14; v_gene: TRBV30; CDR3aa: CAWSGYPSTDTQYF
len: 13; v_gene: TRBV28; CDR3aa: CASSLPSNQPQHF
len: 13; v_gene: TRBV29-1; CDR3aa: CSHGTGGGETQYF
len: 15; v_gene: TRBV14; CDR3aa: CASSPQIGSYNEQFF
len: 16; v_gene: TRBV5-1; CDR3aa: CASSRSDRNSPGELFF
len: 13; v_gene: TRBV19; CDR3aa: CASSQTGGTEAFF
len: 13; v_gene: TRBV20-1; CDR3aa: CSASETSPTEAFF
len: 15; v_gene: TRBV10-3; CDR3aa: CAISGSRGKNSPLHF
len: 15; v_gene: TRBV6-5; CDR3aa: CASSYSVSNNSPLHF
len: 13; v_gene: TRBV20-1; CDR3aa: CSASIQGARGYTF
len: 14; v_gene: TRBV28; CDR3aa: CASSSGGATGELFF
len: 16; v_gene: TRBV18; CDR3aa: CASSPANGYYNSPLHF
len: 15; v_gene: TRBV7-2; CDR3aa: CASSPGPEANYGYTF
len: 11; v_gene: TRBV19; CDR3aa: CASSIKGRLFF
len: 14; v_gene: TRBV7-3; CDR3aa: CASSLGAGADTQYF
len: 16; v_gene: TRBV3-1/TRBV3-2; CDR3aa: CASSPTGIYSGNTIYF
len: 14; v_gene: TRBV18; CDR3aa: CASSPGTFNQPQHF
len: 17; v_gene: TRBV6-4; CDR3aa: CASSEASGADGTDTQYF
len: 16; v_gene: TRBV27; CDR3aa: CASSFSWTGGIQPQHF
len: 15; v_gene: TRBV9; CDR3aa: CASSPRRAPSNEQFF
len: 15; v_gene: TRBV5-1; CDR3aa: CASSLGQGVRSPLHF
len: 12; v_gene: TRBV5-1; CDR3aa: CASSPGRDTQYF
len: 14; v_gene: TRBV19; CDR3aa: CASSIDLGTYEQYF
len: 14; v_gene: TRBV19; CDR3aa: CASSMLEYTGELFF
len: 15; v_gene: TRBV29-1; CDR3aa: CSVKGTGGLGYEQYF